The 20 T cell receptor beta chains below were found in one sample sequenced in a study of spatial heterogeneity in lung cancer. General observations from the study: Expanded intratumoral alpha and beta TCR counts tracked tumor mutation counts.

Time point reported: sample taken at primary tumor resection. TCRdb redid the calling of the 5' RACE reads with MiXCR, one entry per CDR3 protein. There are about 6,900 distinct CDR3 sequences in the sample; approximately 6.9% occur only once, and more than 10% lies in the top ten. No antigen is known for these receptors. Sequences were derived from lung tumor tissue, sampled at surgery. Receptors were obtained from a male donor with early-stage non-small cell lung cancer.

This clonotype is labeled medium-sized. The chain carries TRBV30 and TRBJ2-3; 12 nucleotides agree with TRBD2. The V gene's germline CDR1 is GTSNPN and CDR2 SVGIG (reference sequence). The CDR3 contains 14 residues. Trimming cost V 7 bases and J 10 bases; bases outside gene matches: 12. Here the CDR3 reads CASQGGTSGSPQYF. For the CDR3, the DNA is TGTGCCTCCCAAGGGGGGACTAGCGGGTCTCCGCAGTATTTT.

This clonotype is categorized as medium-sized. The chain uses TRBV7-2 and TRBJ2-1; TRBD2 matches 7 bases. The length of the CDR3 is 16 residues. Trimming took 2 bases from V and 2 from J; bases not matched to a gene: 6. CDR1 is SGHTA, CDR2 FQGNSA, per germline. The DNA for the CDR3 is TGTGCCAGCAGCTTAATGGCTAGCGGAACCTACAATGAGCAGTTCTTC. Translation: CASSLMASGTYNEQFF.

In this sample, this clonotype turned up many times. V is TRBV15 and J is TRBJ2-5; D is possibly TRBD2 (5 bases). The CDR3 is 13 residues long. CDR1 is LNHNV and CDR2 is YYDKDF in the germline V gene (reference sequence). V lost 6 bases to trimming and J lost 3 bases, with 11 bases between them. The CDR3 reads CATRLETKETQYF. The CDR3 DNA reads as TGTGCCACCAGACTAGAGACCAAAGAGACCCAGTACTTC.

The table lists this clonotype with a count of one. This rearrangement joins TRBV7-6 to TRBJ2-3; 7 bases agree with TRBD1. Germline CDR1 SGHVS, CDR2 FNYEAQ. This CDR3 comprises 15 residues. J gave up 2 bases and V 5 bases, and 7 bases lay outside the gene matches. CDR3 sequence reads: CASSEHRGDTDTQYF. The CDR3 region has the DNA TGTGCCAGCAGCGAACACAGGGGCGACACAGATACGCAGTATTTT.

This clonotype appeared many times. The J gene is TRBJ1-6, the V gene TRBV20-1, with D unclear. V was clipped by 1 base and J by 9 bases, with 4 bases between them. The CDR3 sequence is 11 residues long. Germline-derived CDR1 and CDR2 are DFQATT and SNEGSKA (reference sequence). CDR3 sequence reads: CSARGGSPLHF. The CDR3 DNA reads as TGCAGTGCTAGAGGGGGTTCACCCCTCCACTTT.

This clonotype counts as medium-sized. V usage is TRBV15 and J usage is TRBJ1-5; D is unresolved. V was pared by 4 bases and J by 4 bases, with 14 bases between. The CDR3 loop spans 15 amino acids. Per the germline V gene, CDR1 is LNHNV and CDR2 is YYDKDF (reference sequence). For the CDR3, the DNA is TGTGCCACCAGCATAGGACGGCTCTTTAATCAGCCCCAGCATTTT. Its translation is CATSIGRLFNQPQHF.

By share of the sample, this clonotype is medium-sized (0.01 to 0.1%). The CDR3 coding sequence is TGTGCCAGTAGTCTGACTAGCGGGAGTAGGTACGAGCAGTACTTC. Amino acid sequence: CASSLTSGSRYEQYF. The gene calls are TRBV19 and TRBJ2-7, with 12 bases aligning to TRBD2. CDR1 is LNHDA, CDR2 SQIVND, per germline (reference sequence). Germline trimming cut 5 bases from V and 4 bases from J; bases unmatched to any gene: 6. The CDR3 extends over 15 amino acids.

This clonotype has at least ten counts. The rearrangement uses TRBV7-8 and TRBJ2-7, with D perhaps TRBD2 (5 bases). The length of the CDR3 is 15 residues. The germline V gene has CDR1 SGHVS and CDR2 FQNEAQ. Trimming pared 6 bases from V and 4 bases from J, leaving 19 bases between. CDR3 protein: CASSPRTEAGYEQYF. The CDR3 nucleotides read TGTGCCAGCAGTCCTCGGACGGAGGCAGGTTACGAGCAGTACTTC.

This clonotype appeared many times. The chain joins TRBV2 to TRBJ2-7; 7 nucleotides agree with TRBD1. CDR3 length equals 16 residues. Trimming took 6 bases from V and 5 from J; bases not matched to a gene: 16. CDR1 and CDR2 from the germline V gene are SNHLY and FYNNEI. This CDR3 reads CASSASMTGLSHEQYF. The CDR3 DNA is TGTGCCAGCAGCGCCTCCATGACAGGGTTGTCCCACGAGCAGTACTTC.

This clonotype occurred many times. The V gene is TRBV12-3 or TRBV12-4, the J gene TRBJ2-3, with D maybe TRBD2 (6 bases). The CDR3 spans 13 residues. V gave up 6 bases and J gave up 14 bases, with 21 bases separating them. CDR3 residues: CASRTAPSAPTYF. The CDR3 DNA reads TGTGCCAGCAGAACCGCACCTAGCGCCCCGACGTATTTT.

This clonotype is termed medium-sized (0.01 to 0.1%). The chain's CDR3 is CASSPYRVSQETQYF. The DNA of the CDR3 is TGTGCCAGCAGTCCCTACCGAGTCAGCCAAGAGACCCAGTACTTC. The V call is TRBV27, the J call TRBJ2-5; no definite D call. Looked up from germline, CDR1 is MNHEY and CDR2 is SMNVEV (reference sequence). CDR3 length: 15 amino acids. The germline V and J ends were trimmed by 5 bases and 1 base, with 14 bases remaining between them.

This clonotype was seen repeatedly, ten times or more. The chain combines TRBV18 with TRBJ2-7; D remains unclear. Trimming took 2 bases from V and 0 from J, leaving 8 bases between them. The CDR3 runs 14 residues. The germline gives CDR1 KGHSH, CDR2 LQKENI. The CDR3 DNA follows: TGTGCCAGCTCACCATCTTTTAACTCCTACGAGCAGTACTTC. It codes for CASSPSFNSYEQYF. Together with reference TRBV18 and TRBJ2-7, the CDR3 gives the full variable domain: NAGVMQNPRHLVRRRGQEARLRCSPMKGHSHVYWYRQLPEEGLKFMVYLQKENIIDESGMPKERFSAEFPKEGPSILRIQQVVRGDSAAYFCASSPSFNSYEQYFGPGTRLTVT.

This clonotype was picked up a small number of times. The chain employs TRBV11-2 and TRBJ1-5, with D unresolved. CDR1 is SGHAT, CDR2 FQNNGV, per germline. V gave up 5 bases and J gave up 6 bases, with 14 bases separating them. There are 14 residues in the CDR3. CDR3 in DNA: TGTGCCAGCAGCCGGAAGGGTAAGGGTCAGCCCCAGCATTTT. Its translation is CASSRKGKGQPQHF.

This clonotype was counted many times. The rearrangement uses TRBV5-1 and TRBJ2-5, with 12 bases aligning to TRBD2. V shed 3 bases, J shed 4 bases, and the junction held 4 bases outside the gene matches. Germline V gene data show CDR1 as SGHRS and CDR2 as YFSETQ. The CDR3 runs 15 residues. CDR3 residues: CASSSGLAGTETQYF. In DNA, the CDR3 is TGCGCCAGCAGCTCCGGACTAGCGGGAACAGAGACCCAGTACTTC.

This clonotype ranks as medium-sized. DNA for the CDR3: TGCGCCAGCAAGTATCGGACAGGGGGCAATGAGCAGTTCTTC. It encodes CASKYRTGGNEQFF. The chain employs TRBV5-1 and TRBJ2-1, with TRBD1 matching over 10 bases. Trimming removed 6 bases from V and 6 bases from J; junction bases left unmatched: 6. The CDR3 runs to 14 residues. Germline-derived CDR1 and CDR2 are SGHRS and YFSETQ.

This clonotype is medium-sized. This CDR3 is CASSLGGGPQHF. The CDR3 coding sequence is TGTGCCAGCAGCTTAGGAGGGGGGCCCCAGCATTTT. V usage is TRBV7-2 and J usage is TRBJ1-5; TRBD1 might be the D (6 bases). From germline, CDR1 is SGHTA and CDR2 FQGNSA. The CDR3 contains 12 residues. Trimming removed 1 base from V and 9 bases from J, with 7 bases in between.

This clonotype is termed medium-sized. The chain joins TRBV12-3 or TRBV12-4 to TRBJ2-7; no definite D call. V was shortened by 0 bases and J by 2 bases, with 2 bases between the two germline ends. CDR3 length equals 12 residues. The CDR3 DNA follows: TGTGCCAGCAGTTTAGCTCCCTACGAGCAGTACTTC. Translated: CASSLAPYEQYF.

This clonotype appeared many times. The chain carries TRBV29-1 and TRBJ2-4, with D possibly matching TRBD1 (6 bases). The V and J ends lost 0 bases and 1 base respectively, with 10 bases between them. The CDR3 contains 15 residues. Germline loops: CDR1 SQVTM, CDR2 ANQGSEA. This CDR3 reads CSVEDVDSAKNIQYF. CDR3 DNA: TGCAGCGTTGAAGATGTGGACAGTGCCAAAAACATTCAGTACTTC.

This chain links TRBV7-8 with TRBJ2-1, with TRBD2 identical over 8 bases. J was trimmed by 2 bases and V by 10 bases; bases with no gene match: 7. Germline loops: CDR1 SGHVS, CDR2 FQNEAQ. The CDR3 has 14 amino acids. For the CDR3, the DNA is TGTGCCACCTGGAGCGGGAGCGCCTACAATGAGCAGTTCTTC. Amino acids: CATWSGSAYNEQFF. The full variable domain, rest sourced from reference TRBV7-8 and TRBJ2-1, is GAGVSQSPRYKVAKRGQDVALRCDPISGHVSLFWYQQALGQGPEFLTYFQNEAQLDKSGLPSDRFFAERPEGSVSTLKIQRTQQEDSAVYLCATWSGSAYNEQFFGPGTRLTVL.

Judged by abundance, this clonotype is medium-sized. The J gene is TRBJ1-3, the V gene TRBV11-2; D is unresolved. The CDR3 runs to 15 residues. V lost 3 bases and J lost 0, with 9 bases in between. Germline assignment: CDR1 SGHAT and CDR2 FQNNGV. This CDR3 is CASSLGQSSGNTIYF. The CDR3 DNA is TGTGCCAGCAGCTTGGGTCAAAGCTCTGGAAACACCATATATTTT.